This T cell receptor beta chain was sequenced during a study of cytomegalovirus exposure and HLA in healthy donors. Study-wide findings and caveats: V segments that were indistinguishable, TRBV6-2 and TRBV6-3 among them, were omitted from analysis. The authors enumerated over 150 TCR beta chains as linked to cytomegalovirus. Clonal expansion, a later analysis showed, was greater in HLA-associated TCR beta chains than in equally common others. Available immune exposure information was restricted to CMV serostatus only.

CDR1 and CDR2 from the germline V gene are SGHKS and YYEKEE (reference sequence). The CDR3 is made up of 20 amino acids. The junction had 21 bases not matched to a gene; V was cut back by 4 bases and J by 2 bases. The PCR employed 60 Vbeta primers together with 13 Jbeta primers. Here immunoSEQ multiplex PCR was the method, and the copy in TCRdb shows in-frame clones only, minus some. The sample holds tens of thousands of clones, around 79% seen once. This clone was seen only a few times. Antigen: not known. The chain links TRBV5-5 to TRBJ1-3, with TRBD1 matching 7 bases. This TCR derives from a male donor in good health and CMV-seropositive. The sequenced material came from PBMCs. Written as DNA, the CDR3 is TGTGCCAGCAGCCTAATGCTGATACGACAGGGATCGGCGCCTGGAAACACCATATATTTT. As protein: CASSLMLIRQGSAPGNTIYF.